This passage covers 13 T cell receptor beta chains from one sample sequenced in a study of OX40 agonist ivuxolimab in advanced cancers. The data were produced by immunoSEQ multiplex PCR, yet TCRdb's version contains in-frame clones alone and is incomplete. This sample carries about 59,000 clones, approximately 90% of them seen once, and the ten largest clones take 12%. Sequenced material: CD4+ or CD8+ T cells sorted from blood, taken in a trial of the OX40 agonist ivuxolimab. Receptors originate from an adult with an advanced solid tumor such as melanoma, head and neck, liver or kidney cancer.

For the CDR3, the DNA is TGCGCCAGCAAAGAGACAGGGGCGACCGGGGAGCTGTTTTTT. It specifies CASKETGATGELFF. The rearrangement joins TRBV10-1 to TRBJ2-2; 8 bases map to TRBD1. The CDR3 is made up of 14 amino acids. The V segment lost 7 bases and the J segment 5 bases; nucleotides outside the gene matches: 6. Germline V gene sequence: CDR1 WNHNN, CDR2 SYGVQD (reference sequence).

This chain links TRBV9 with TRBJ2-7; D remains ambiguous. This CDR3 spans 14 amino acids. Germline-derived CDR1 and CDR2 are SGDLS and YYNGEE. V lost 5 bases and J lost 2, with 14 bases in between. The CDR3 spells CASSKSQTPYEQYF. In DNA form, the CDR3 reads TGTGCCAGCAGTAAAAGCCAAACCCCCTACGAGCAGTACTTC.

The gene calls are TRBV7-6 and TRBJ2-5, with D perhaps given as TRBD1 or TRBD2 (5 bases each). Looked up from germline, CDR1 is SGHVS and CDR2 is FNYEAQ. The germline V and J ends were trimmed by 5 bases and 1 base, with 17 bases remaining between them. The CDR3 loop spans 16 amino acids. The CDR3 DNA sequence: TGTGCCAGCAGCCCAGGGCTAGCCCTCCCCCAAGAGACCCAGTACTTC. This translates into CASSPGLALPQETQYF.

The V and J genes are TRBV19 and TRBJ2-7, with 12 bases fitting TRBD2. The germline V gene has CDR1 LNHDA and CDR2 SQIVND (reference sequence). Unmatched junction bases numbered 7, after V lost 0 bases and J lost 4 bases. The CDR3 has 17 residues. CDR3 protein: CASSIDKGLAGHYEQYF. The DNA of the CDR3 is TGTGCCAGTAGTATAGACAAAGGACTAGCGGGGCATTACGAGCAGTACTTC.

This chain links TRBV6-1 with TRBJ1-6; 7 bases fit TRBD1. CDR1 is MNHNS and CDR2 is SASEGT in the germline V gene. V shed 1 base and J 7 bases; nucleotides not matched to a gene: 4. The CDR3 spans 15 residues. The CDR3 sequence: CASSEGTGWNSPLHF. In DNA, the CDR3 is TGTGCCAGCAGTGAAGGGACAGGCTGGAATTCACCCCTCCACTTT.

In its sample, this clone was seen a few times. The genes are TRBV7-9 and TRBJ2-7, with 7 bases aligning to TRBD2. This CDR3 comprises 14 residues. CDR1 and CDR2 (germline): SEHNR, FQNEAQ (reference sequence). J gave up 2 bases and V 3 bases, and 4 bases lay outside the gene matches. The CDR3: CASSFASGPYEQYF. CDR3 sequence (DNA): TGTGCCAGCAGCTTTGCTAGCGGCCCCTACGAGCAGTACTTC.

This clone was counted only a few times. This chain joins TRBV7-9 and TRBJ1-2; D is ambiguous. The CDR3 has 13 amino acids. V was cut by 3 bases and J by 2 bases, with 7 bases left in between. Germline lookup yields CDR1 SEHNR and CDR2 FQNEAQ (reference sequence). Here the CDR3 DNA reads TGTGCCAGCAGCTTTACAGACAACTATGGCTACACCTTC. Its translation: CASSFTDNYGYTF.

The rearrangement links TRBV18 to TRBJ2-7, with D uncertain. V was trimmed by 3 bases and J by 2 bases, leaving 20 bases between them. The CDR3 extends over 17 amino acids. The germline V gene encodes CDR1 KGHSH and CDR2 LQKENI. The CDR3 region is CASSPAPGSTLPYEQYF. The DNA of the CDR3 is TGTGCCAGCTCACCCGCGCCCGGGTCGACACTTCCCTACGAGCAGTACTTC.

The chain uses TRBV10-2 and TRBJ2-2; D is unresolved. In germline, CDR1 is WSHSY, CDR2 SAAADI. The germline V and J ends were trimmed by 8 bases and 6 bases, with 4 bases remaining between them. The CDR3 runs to 10 residues. CDR3 coding DNA: TGCGCCAGCGGTCCCGGGGAGCTGTTTTTT. It specifies CASGPGELFF.

The chain links TRBV6-5 to TRBJ1-5; D is undetermined. This CDR3 contains 14 residues. With 6 bases removed from V and 0 bases from J, the gap between germline ends came to 9 bases. CDR1 is MNHEY and CDR2 is SVGAGI in the germline V gene. The CDR3 bases are TGTGCCAGCAGCGCTGATTATAGCAATCAGCCCCAGCATTTT. This gives the protein CASSADYSNQPQHF.

The rearrangement links TRBV28 to TRBJ1-5, with D possibly being TRBD1 (5 bases). Per the germline V gene, CDR1 is MDHEN and CDR2 is SYDVKM. Trimming removed 1 base at V and 3 bases at J, with 13 bases between. The CDR3 covers 16 residues. The DNA for the CDR3 is TGTGCCAGCAGTTTATTGTTGGGGGAGACCAATCAGCCCCAGCATTTT. Encoded protein: CASSLLLGETNQPQHF. Complete variable domain (other parts from reference TRBV28 and TRBJ1-5): DVKVTQSSRYLVKRTGEKVFLECVQDMDHENMFWYRQDPGLGLRLIYFSYDVKMKEKGDIPEGYSVSREKKERFSLILESASTNQTSMYLCASSLLLGETNQPQHFGDGTRLSIL.

The chain recombines TRBV19 with TRBJ2-1; D remains unclear. The CDR3 contains 13 residues. V was shortened by 2 bases and J by 4 bases, with 6 bases between the two germline ends. Germline V gene sequence: CDR1 LNHDA, CDR2 SQIVND (reference sequence). CDR3 amino acids: CASSISLYNEQFF. In DNA form, the CDR3 reads TGTGCCAGTAGTATATCCCTGTACAATGAGCAGTTCTTC.

The CDR3 here is CASSREAGGQETQYF. The DNA for the CDR3 is TGCGCCAGCAGCCGGGAAGCGGGAGGACAAGAGACCCAGTACTTC. The V call is TRBV4-1, the J call TRBJ2-5, with 9 bases matching TRBD2. The J segment lost 2 bases and the V segment lost 4 bases, leaving 5 bases of the junction unmatched. Germline values: CDR1 MGHRA, CDR2 YSYEKL. This CDR3 is 15 amino acids long.